A selection of T cell receptor beta chains follows, all from one sample in a study of quantifying T cell responses using KT2 cells. TCRdb re-analysed the UMI-ligation and nested PCR reads in MiXCR, keeping a single row per CDR3 protein. The sample holds around 44,000 distinct CDR3 sequences, more than 15% seen once. Sequenced sample: PBMCs spiked with cells of the T cell clone KT2. These TCRs come from a human donor. CDR3s include the opening cysteine and the closing phenylalanine or tryptophan. Each record gives: J gene, V gene, CDR3 protein.

J: TRBJ2-2
V: TRBV6-4
CDR3: CASSTEGVTGELFF

J: TRBJ1-1
V: TRBV18
CDR3: CASSPRLTDEAFF

J: TRBJ2-7
V: TRBV7-7
CDR3: CASSLRSQGAKMTYEQYF

J: TRBJ2-1
V: TRBV7-9
CDR3: CASSYPGTGNINEQFF

J: TRBJ2-7
V: TRBV6-1
CDR3: CASSESEEGSYEQYF

J: TRBJ2-3
V: TRBV6-6
CDR3: CASRRDSRGDGTDTQYF

J: TRBJ1-1
V: TRBV3-1
CDR3: CASSRDRGQSDTEAFF

J: TRBJ2-6
V: TRBV24-1
CDR3: CATSAPGRSSGANVLTF

J: TRBJ2-7
V: TRBV12-3/TRBV12-4
CDR3: CASSRQGAEQYF

J: TRBJ1-5
V: TRBV4-1
CDR3: CASSQDLWPGGSNQPQHF

J: TRBJ2-7
V: TRBV14
CDR3: CASSPPGASEQYF

J: TRBJ1-2
V: TRBV18
CDR3: CASSSMREIYGYTF

J: TRBJ2-1
V: TRBV11-2
CDR3: CASSPPYRGIYNEQFF

J: TRBJ2-7
V: TRBV6-5
CDR3: CASSAPGDSDEQYF